The text below deals with one T cell receptor (beta chain). Its antigen is currently unknown. With 1 base removed from V and 8 bases from J, the gap between germline ends came to 16 bases. The CDR3 is 15 amino acids. Germline V lookup: CDR1 KGHDR, CDR2 SFDVKD. The data are from a study of T-cell reconstitution after alpha-beta-depleted transplantation in children. Findings of the study overall: Several hundred rapidly expanded clones from non-depleted graft cells reportedly supplied alpha-beta T cells about two months post-transplant.

Unique molecular identifiers were used to barcode this TCRbeta library. Each CDR3 protein gets one entry after TCRdb re-called the PCR reads with MiXCR. Altogether hundreds of thousands of distinct CDR3 sequences are present, around 13% being singletons, with the ten largest covering approximately 2%. This receptor was taken from a male patient under 18 who had a stem cell transplant for acute myeloid leukemia, so the T cells may come from the graft donor. The starting material was PBMCs, mostly from graft donor cells, obtained 360 days after TCRalphabeta/CD19-depleted stem cell transplant. The chain combines TRBV24-1 with TRBJ1-2, with D uncertain. The CDR3 spells CATSDFKADLWGYTF. In nucleotides, the CDR3 is TGTGCCACCAGTGATTTTAAGGCCGACCTATGGGGCTACACCTTC.